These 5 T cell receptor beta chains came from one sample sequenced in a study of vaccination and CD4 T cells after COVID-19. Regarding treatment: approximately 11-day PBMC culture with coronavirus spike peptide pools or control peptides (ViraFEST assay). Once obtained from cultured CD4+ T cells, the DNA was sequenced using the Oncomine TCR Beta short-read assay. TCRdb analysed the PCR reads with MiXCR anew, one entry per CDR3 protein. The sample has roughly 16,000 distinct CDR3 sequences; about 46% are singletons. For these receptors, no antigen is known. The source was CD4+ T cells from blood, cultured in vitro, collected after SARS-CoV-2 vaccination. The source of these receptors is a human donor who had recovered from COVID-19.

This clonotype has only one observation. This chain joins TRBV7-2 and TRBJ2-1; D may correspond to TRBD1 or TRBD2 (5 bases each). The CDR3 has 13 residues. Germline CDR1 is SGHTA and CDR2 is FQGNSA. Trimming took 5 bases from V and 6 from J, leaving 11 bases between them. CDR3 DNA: TGTGCCAGCAGCGGGGGTCTAGGCAATGAGCAGTTCTTC. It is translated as CASSGGLGNEQFF.

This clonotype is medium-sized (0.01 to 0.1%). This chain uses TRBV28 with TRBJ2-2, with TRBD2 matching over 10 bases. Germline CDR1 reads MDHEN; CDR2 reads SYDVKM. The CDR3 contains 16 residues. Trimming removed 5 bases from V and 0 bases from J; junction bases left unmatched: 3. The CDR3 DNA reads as TGTGCCAGCAGTGTAAGCGGGAGGGCGAACACCGGGGAGCTGTTTTTT. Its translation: CASSVSGRANTGELFF.

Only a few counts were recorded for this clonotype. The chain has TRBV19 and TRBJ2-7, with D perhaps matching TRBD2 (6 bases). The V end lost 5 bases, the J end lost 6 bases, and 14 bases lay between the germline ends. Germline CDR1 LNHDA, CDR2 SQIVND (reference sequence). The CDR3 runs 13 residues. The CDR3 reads CASSVGRRGEQYF. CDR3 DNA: TGTGCCAGTAGTGTAGGCAGGAGGGGCGAGCAGTACTTC.

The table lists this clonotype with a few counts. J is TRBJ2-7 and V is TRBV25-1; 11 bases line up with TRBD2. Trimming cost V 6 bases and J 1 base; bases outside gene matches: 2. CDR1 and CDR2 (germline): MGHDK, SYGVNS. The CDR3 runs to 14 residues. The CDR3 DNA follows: TGTGCCAGCAGCAGGACTAGCGGGTCCTACGAGCAGTACTTC. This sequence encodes CASSRTSGSYEQYF.

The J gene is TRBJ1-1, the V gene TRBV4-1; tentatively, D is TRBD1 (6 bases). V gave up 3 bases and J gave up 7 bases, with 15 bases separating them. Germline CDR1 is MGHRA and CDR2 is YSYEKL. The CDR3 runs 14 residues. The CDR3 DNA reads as TGCGCCAGCAGCCATTACCAGGGGAACGATGAAGCTTTCTTT. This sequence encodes CASSHYQGNDEAFF.